What follows are 23 T cell receptor beta chains derived from one specimen sequenced in a study of blood T cell repertoires in COVID-19. Only in-frame clones appear in the TCRdb table, and some are missing; sequencing was by immunoSEQ multiplex PCR. The repertoire consists of fewer than 300,000 clones, with 82% occurring once and the leading ten covering roughly 3.1%. The sample comprised peripheral blood. These receptors all stem from a woman younger than 30 with acute or convalescent COVID-19.

The chain links TRBV4-3 to TRBJ1-2; the D gene is possibly TRBD1 (6 bases). This CDR3 region has 17 residues. V lost 0 bases, J lost 7 bases, and 21 bases lay in between. Germline values: CDR1 LGHNA, CDR2 YSLEER. The CDR3, as DNA: TGCGCCAGCAGCCAAGATCGGAGCTATACAGGGTCTTTTGGCTACACCTTC. Amino acids: CASSQDRSYTGSFGYTF.

This sequence joins TRBV12-3 or TRBV12-4 and TRBJ1-1; 10 nucleotides line up with TRBD1. V gave up 6 bases and J gave up 10 bases; unmatched junction bases: 5. The CDR3 covers 12 residues. In DNA form, the CDR3 reads TGTGCCAGCAGGGGACAGGGGAGCGGAGCTTTCTTT. Protein product: CASRGQGSGAFF.

This chain uses TRBV7-2 with TRBJ1-3, with 9 bases fitting TRBD1. With 1 base clipped from V and 7 bases from J, the junction kept 5 bases outside the gene matches. CDR3 length: 15 residues. Germline loops: CDR1 SGHTA, CDR2 FQGNSA. The CDR3 loop reads CASSLVGTGLNTIYF. The CDR3 coding sequence is TGTGCCAGCAGCTTAGTTGGGACAGGGTTGAACACCATATATTTT.

The rearrangement links TRBV5-4 to TRBJ2-1; 11 bases are a match to TRBD2. The V and J ends lost 3 bases and 5 bases, in that order; junction bases with no gene match: 4. Germline loops: CDR1 SGHNT, CDR2 YYREEE (reference sequence). This CDR3 region has 15 residues. CDR3 nucleotides: TGTGCCAGCAGCTCGGGACTAGCGGTAAACAATGAGCAGTTCTTC. Amino acid sequence: CASSSGLAVNNEQFF. Complete variable domain (other parts from reference TRBV5-4 and TRBJ2-1): ETGVTQSPTHLIKTRGQQVTLRCSSQSGHNTVSWYQQALGQGPQFIFQYYREEENGRGNFPPRFSGLQFPNYSSELNVNALELDDSALYLCASSSGLAVNNEQFFGPGTRLTVL.

The V and J genes are TRBV5-1 and TRBJ1-2, with D perhaps TRBD1 (5 bases). The CDR3 covers 13 residues. V gave up 6 bases and J gave up 7 bases, with 16 bases separating them. Germline V gene sequence: CDR1 SGHRS, CDR2 YFSETQ. In DNA form, the CDR3 reads TGCGCCAGCACCCAGGGACTTGTTGGTGGCTACACCTTC. Protein product: CASTQGLVGGYTF. The full variable domain, with the rest looked up from reference TRBV5-1 and TRBJ1-2, is KAGVTQTPRYLIKTRGQQVTLSCSPISGHRSVSWYQQTPGQGLQFLFEYFSETQRNKGNFPGRFSGRQFSNSRSEMNVSTLELGDSALYLCASTQGLVGGYTFGSGTRLTVV.

This clone has only a few counts. This chain uses TRBV6-5 with TRBJ2-7; 11 nucleotides match TRBD2. Looked up from germline, CDR1 is MNHEY and CDR2 is SVGAGI. The CDR3 runs to 16 residues. V shed 2 bases, J shed 3 bases, and the junction held 6 bases outside the gene matches. CDR3 nucleotide sequence: TGTGCCAGCAGTTACGGGGGGACTAGCGGAAGCTACGAGCAGTACTTC. Translated, it gives CASSYGGTSGSYEQYF.

The J gene is TRBJ2-7, the V gene TRBV25-1; TRBD1 matches 9 bases. CDR3 length: 13 amino acids. V lost 6 bases and J lost 3; bases outside the gene matches: 3. Per the germline V gene, CDR1 is MGHDK and CDR2 is SYGVNS. CDR3 sequence reads: CASRPTGGYEQYF. CDR3 DNA sequence: TGTGCCAGCAGGCCGACAGGGGGCTACGAGCAGTACTTC.

J is TRBJ2-1 and V is TRBV15; 13 nucleotides align to TRBD2. Unmatched junction bases numbered 5, after V lost 8 bases and J lost 7 bases. This CDR3 has 14 residues. Germline V CDR1 and CDR2: LNHNV, YYDKDF (reference sequence). The CDR3: CATHTSGRGNEQFF. For the CDR3, the DNA is TGTGCCACCCACACTAGCGGGAGGGGTAATGAGCAGTTCTTC.

The V call is TRBV19, the J call TRBJ2-1; D not resolved. V gave up 10 bases and J gave up 0 bases, with 10 bases separating them. This CDR3 is 13 amino acids long. Germline assignment: CDR1 LNHDA and CDR2 SQIVND (reference sequence). The CDR3 DNA sequence: TGTGCCACTGGGCCCAGCTCCTACAATGAGCAGTTCTTC. Translation: CATGPSSYNEQFF.

The sample holds a few counts of this clone. The V gene is TRBV27, the J gene TRBJ2-1; D may be TRBD2 (6 bases). Trimming left V 6 bases short and J 0 bases short, with 9 bases between. The length of the CDR3 is 14 residues. Germline lookup yields CDR1 MNHEY and CDR2 SMNVEV (reference sequence). CDR3 in amino acids: CASRGRSSYNEQFF. CDR3 nucleotide sequence: TGTGCCAGCAGGGGGAGGAGCTCCTACAATGAGCAGTTCTTC.

The chain has TRBV27 and TRBJ1-5, with 7 bases aligning to TRBD1. Germline loops: CDR1 MNHEY, CDR2 SMNVEV (reference sequence). CDR3 length equals 16 residues. Unmatched junction bases numbered 13, after V lost 6 bases and J lost 5 bases. The CDR3 DNA follows: TGTGCCAGCAGCCCTTCGGACAGGTTTGAGCATCAGCCCCAGCATTTT. It yields the protein CASSPSDRFEHQPQHF.

V gene TRBV7-2 combines with J gene TRBJ2-5, with D unresolved. CDR1 is SGHTA and CDR2 is FQGNSA in the germline V gene. The CDR3 runs 12 residues. Trimming shortened V by 1 base and J by 5 bases, and 5 bases separated the two germline ends. Written as DNA, the CDR3 is TGTGCCAGCAGCTTAGGTCTGGAGACCCAGTACTTC. It yields the protein CASSLGLETQYF. Together with reference TRBV7-2 and TRBJ2-5, the CDR3 gives the full variable domain: GAGVSQSPSNKVTEKGKDVELRCDPISGHTALYWYRQSLGQGLEFLIYFQGNSAPDKSGLPSDRFSAERTGGSVSTLTIQRTQQEDSAVYLCASSLGLETQYFGPGTRLLVL.

This chain joins TRBV19 and TRBJ1-2; D not certain. The CDR3 contains 14 residues. V was clipped by 3 bases and J by 5 bases, with 13 bases between them. CDR1 and CDR2 from the germline V gene are LNHDA and SQIVND (reference sequence). The CDR3 spells CASSILTSGYGYTF. DNA of the CDR3: TGTGCCAGTAGTATCCTGACAAGCGGTTATGGCTACACCTTC.

The rearrangement uses TRBV7-2 and TRBJ2-7, with 7 nucleotides matching TRBD1. Germline CDR1 and CDR2: SGHTA and FQGNSA. CDR3 length: 14 amino acids. Trimming cost V 0 bases and J 4 bases; bases outside gene matches: 3. CDR3 loop: CASSLAQGEYEQYF. CDR3 bases: TGTGCCAGCAGCTTAGCCCAGGGGGAATACGAGCAGTACTTC.

This sequence joins TRBV4-1 and TRBJ1-5, with TRBD1 as a possible D gene (5 bases). Between the trimmed V and J ends, which lost 9 bases and 9 bases, there was a span of 9 bases. This CDR3 is built from 10 residues. Germline lookup yields CDR1 MGHRA and CDR2 YSYEKL. The CDR3 DNA reads TGCGCCAGGGGGGGTGGGCCCCAGCATTTT. It is translated as CARGGGPQHF.

The genes are TRBV25-1 and TRBJ2-1; TRBD1 is a possible D gene (5 bases). The CDR3 totals 15 residues. Trimming left V 1 base short and J 5 bases short, with 12 bases between. The V gene's germline CDR1 is MGHDK and CDR2 SYGVNS. The CDR3, as DNA: TGTGCCAGCAGTGAATTTGTCTTGACAGACAATGAGCAGTTCTTC. Protein: CASSEFVLTDNEQFF. The entire variable domain, with the rest obtained from reference TRBV25-1 and TRBJ2-1, is as follows: EADIYQTPRYLVIGTGKKITLECSQTMGHDKMYWYQQDPGMELHLIHYSYGVNSTEKGDLSSESTVSRIRTEHFPLTLESARPSHTSQYLCASSEFVLTDNEQFFGPGTRLTVL.

This sequence joins TRBV9 and TRBJ1-1, with 8 positions matching TRBD1. This CDR3 comprises 14 residues. Germline assignment: CDR1 SGDLS and CDR2 YYNGEE. With 3 bases clipped from V and 7 bases from J, the junction kept 8 bases outside the gene matches. The CDR3 protein is CASSAKTGVGEAFF. In nucleotides, the CDR3 is TGTGCCAGCAGCGCTAAGACAGGGGTGGGTGAAGCTTTCTTT.

V is TRBV7-2 and J is TRBJ2-1; TRBD2 might be the D (6 bases). The CDR3 covers 15 residues. Germline CDR1 is SGHTA and CDR2 is FQGNSA. Trimming took 5 bases from V and 10 from J, leaving 21 bases between them. The DNA of the CDR3 is TGTGCCAGCAGCCAAGGATGGGTAGGGACTGGCGAGCAGTTCTTC. Encoded protein: CASSQGWVGTGEQFF.

This clone showed up many times. The V and J genes are TRBV5-1 and TRBJ2-3, with 8 bases fitting TRBD1. The CDR3 covers 16 residues. Germline V gene data show CDR1 as SGHRS and CDR2 as YFSETQ. Trimming cost V 5 bases and J 6 bases; bases outside gene matches: 14. The CDR3 loop reads CASSPPGQVEWDTQYF. Written as DNA, the CDR3 is TGCGCCAGCAGTCCTCCGGGACAGGTCGAATGGGATACGCAGTATTTT. Looking up the rest from reference TRBV5-1 and TRBJ2-3 gives the full variable domain: KAGVTQTPRYLIKTRGQQVTLSCSPISGHRSVSWYQQTPGQGLQFLFEYFSETQRNKGNFPGRFSGRQFSNSRSEMNVSTLELGDSALYLCASSPPGQVEWDTQYFGPGTRLTVL.

The chain is built from TRBV27 and TRBJ2-1; 10 bases align to TRBD2. Germline-derived CDR1 and CDR2 are MNHEY and SMNVEV (reference sequence). J was trimmed by 3 bases and V by 1 base; bases with no gene match: 6. CDR3 size: 17 residues. The CDR3 nucleotides read TGTGCCAGCAGTTTATTGGGTACTAGCGGGAACTACAATGAGCAGTTCTTC. Translated: CASSLLGTSGNYNEQFF.

This chain joins TRBV5-5 and TRBJ2-4; 13 bases map to TRBD2. Germline CDR1 SGHKS, CDR2 YYEKEE (reference sequence). The CDR3 runs to 16 residues. Trimming at V came to 0 bases and at J to 5 bases, leaving 2 bases not matched to a gene. The CDR3 sequence is CASSLGLAGGQNIQYF. The CDR3 DNA reads TGTGCCAGCAGCTTGGGACTAGCGGGAGGCCAAAACATTCAGTACTTC.

The chain is built from TRBV28 and TRBJ1-4; weak D call: TRBD1 (6 bases). Per the germline V gene, CDR1 is MDHEN and CDR2 is SYDVKM. The V end lost 2 bases, the J end lost 2 bases, and 6 bases lay between the germline ends. The CDR3 runs to 14 residues. The CDR3 reads CASSLGQTNEKLFF. CDR3 coding DNA: TGTGCCAGCAGTTTAGGACAGACTAATGAAAAACTGTTTTTT.

The CDR3 DNA reads as TGTGCCAGCAGCCAAGATGGGACGACAGGGGCGAATGGCTACACCTTC. Translating gives CASSQDGTTGANGYTF. V and J are TRBV3-1 (or the pseudogene TRBV3-2) and TRBJ1-2; 8 positions agree with TRBD1. Looked up from germline, CDR1 is LGHDT and CDR2 is YNNKEL (reference sequence). With V trimmed by 0 bases and J by 6 bases, 9 bases remained unmatched. The CDR3 is 16 amino acids.